This TCR beta chain originates from a study of cytomegalovirus exposure and HLA in healthy donors. General observations from the study: In a later analysis, first-cohort TCR clusters were found to tend to co-occur in the 120 or so validation repertoires. Cytomegalovirus association was assigned to approximately 160 TCR beta chains. Many donors shared some public TCRs, even though most TCR sequences were rare.

Clones were sequenced by immunoSEQ multiplex PCR, and TCRdb holds only the in-frame ones, with some missing. The sample lists approximately 100,000 clones; 70% to 90% were seen once. About this clone itself: Its specificity is unknown.

The CDR3 spans 14 residues. The germline CDR1 and CDR2 sequences are KGHSH and LQKENI. Trimming took 5 bases from V and 4 from J; bases not matched to a gene: 6. The chain combines TRBV18 with TRBJ1-1; 8 nucleotides align to TRBD1. This receptor was taken from a woman aged 25 to 45 in good health and CMV-seronegative. The sequenced sample consisted of PBMCs. CDR3 bases: TGTGCCAGCTCAACCCTTGACAGGGGCACTGAAGCTTTCTTT. Its translation: CASSTLDRGTEAFF.